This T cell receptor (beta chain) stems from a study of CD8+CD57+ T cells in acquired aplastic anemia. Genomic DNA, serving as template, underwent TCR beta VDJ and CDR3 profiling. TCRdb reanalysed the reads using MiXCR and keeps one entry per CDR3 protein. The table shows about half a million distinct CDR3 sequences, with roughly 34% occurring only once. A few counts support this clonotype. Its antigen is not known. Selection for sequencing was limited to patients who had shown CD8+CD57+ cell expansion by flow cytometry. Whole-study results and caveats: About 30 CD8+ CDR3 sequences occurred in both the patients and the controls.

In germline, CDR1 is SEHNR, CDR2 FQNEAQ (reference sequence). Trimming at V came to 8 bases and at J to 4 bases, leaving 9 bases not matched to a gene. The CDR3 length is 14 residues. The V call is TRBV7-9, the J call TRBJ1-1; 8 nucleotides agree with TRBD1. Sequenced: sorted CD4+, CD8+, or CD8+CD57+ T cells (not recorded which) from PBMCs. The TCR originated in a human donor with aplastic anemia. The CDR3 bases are TGTGCCAGCTCACCAGGACAGGGAATCACTGAAGCTTTCTTT. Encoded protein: CASSPGQGITEAFF.